Presented here are 16 T cell receptor beta chains from one specimen sequenced in a study of cytomegalovirus exposure and HLA in healthy donors. Use of 60 Vbeta and 13 Jbeta primers characterized the PCR. Sequencing used immunoSEQ multiplex PCR; TCRdb keeps in-frame clones, though not all of them. The data hold around 140,000 clones, with 88% observed a single time. The sample taken for sequencing was PBMCs. These receptors were taken from a woman aged 40 to 50 in good health and CMV-seronegative.

The V call is TRBV9, the J call TRBJ2-7; 8 bases fit TRBD2. J was trimmed by 7 bases and V by 0 bases; bases with no gene match: 12. CDR3 length equals 16 residues. Germline CDR1 is SGDLS and CDR2 is YYNGEE. The CDR3 DNA follows: TGTGCCAGCAGCGTAGCTACGGGAGGGCTTCTCGGGGAGCAGTACTTC. Protein sequence: CASSVATGGLLGEQYF.

The chain links TRBV28 to TRBJ1-2; D may be TRBD1 (5 bases). Germline lookup yields CDR1 MDHEN and CDR2 SYDVKM. The CDR3 is made up of 15 amino acids. The CDR3 nucleotides are TGTGCAGTCAGCATCAGGGAGGGTATCCAGACTGGCTACACCTTC. It encodes CAVSIREGIQTGYTF.

The chain carries TRBV7-8 and TRBJ1-1; TRBD1 is a possible D gene (6 bases). CDR1 is SGHVS and CDR2 is FQNEAQ in the germline V gene. Between the trimmed V and J ends, which lost 0 bases and 0 bases, there was a span of 14 bases. This CDR3 has 17 residues. Written as DNA, the CDR3 is TGTGCCAGCAGCTTAGCGCGGTCAGGGGCCATGAACACTGAAGCTTTCTTT. This encodes CASSLARSGAMNTEAFF. The variable domain in full, completed from reference TRBV7-8 and TRBJ1-1, reads GAGVSQSPRYKVAKRGQDVALRCDPISGHVSLFWYQQALGQGPEFLTYFQNEAQLDKSGLPSDRFFAERPEGSVSTLKIQRTQQEDSAVYLCASSLARSGAMNTEAFFGQGTRLTVV.

V is TRBV7-9 and J is TRBJ1-1; 8 bases match TRBD1. Trimming at V came to 2 bases and at J to 1 base, leaving 3 bases not matched to a gene. The CDR3 runs to 15 residues. Germline CDR1 SEHNR, CDR2 FQNEAQ (reference sequence). The CDR3 sequence: CASSLSGQGNTEAFF. The CDR3 nucleotides read TGTGCCAGCAGCTTAAGCGGACAGGGGAACACTGAAGCTTTCTTT.

The J gene is TRBJ2-7, the V gene TRBV28; 9 bases map to TRBD1. Losses at the gene ends were 2 bases for V and 7 bases for J; bases not matched to a gene: 6. Germline lookup yields CDR1 MDHEN and CDR2 SYDVKM. This CDR3 contains 14 residues. In DNA, the CDR3 is TGTGCCAGCAGTTTAGGGGGGACAGGGTGGGAGCAGTACTTC. Protein: CASSLGGTGWEQYF.

The chain is built from TRBV5-1 and TRBJ1-2, with 10 bases that match TRBD1. The germline V gene encodes CDR1 SGHRS and CDR2 YFSETQ. The J segment lost 6 bases and the V segment lost 4 bases, leaving 6 bases of the junction unmatched. The CDR3 covers 14 residues. In DNA form, the CDR3 reads TGCGCCAGCAGCCCAGGACAGGGGGGGAATGGCTACACCTTC. Protein: CASSPGQGGNGYTF.

This clone has just one count. This chain connects TRBV6-6 to TRBJ1-5; 8 nucleotides line up with TRBD1. The germline gives CDR1 MNHNY, CDR2 SVGAGI (reference sequence). CDR3 length: 14 residues. Unmatched junction bases numbered 0, after V lost 5 bases and J lost 0 bases. The CDR3 spells CASSGQGSNQPQHF. The CDR3 coding sequence is TGTGCCAGCAGTGGACAGGGTAGCAATCAGCCCCAGCATTTT.

The chain links TRBV7-8 to TRBJ1-3; maybe TRBD1 (5 bases). The germline CDR1 and CDR2 sequences are SGHVS and FQNEAQ. The CDR3 runs to 13 residues. V lost 1 base to trimming and J lost 4 bases, with 5 bases between them. Here the CDR3 reads CASSLDRGNTIYF. CDR3 bases: TGTGCCAGCAGCTTAGACAGGGGAAACACCATATATTTT.

The V call is TRBV30, the J call TRBJ2-1; 7 nucleotides line up with TRBD1. V was clipped by 4 bases and J by 8 bases; unmatched bases: 2. The germline V gene encodes CDR1 GTSNPN and CDR2 SVGIG (reference sequence). This CDR3 has 11 amino acids. The DNA of the CDR3 is TGTGCCTGGAATACAGGGGATGAGCAGTTCTTC. It is translated as CAWNTGDEQFF. Filled out from reference TRBV30 and TRBJ2-1, the complete variable domain reads SQTIHQWPATLVQPVGSPLSLECTVEGTSNPNLYWYRQAAGRGLQLLFYSVGIGQISSEVPQNLSASRPQDRQFILSSKKLLLSDSGFYLCAWNTGDEQFFGPGTRLTVL.

The chain combines TRBV28 with TRBJ2-7, with 14 bases fitting TRBD2. Per the germline V gene, CDR1 is MDHEN and CDR2 is SYDVKM. The CDR3 runs 22 residues. J lost 0 bases, V lost 4 bases, and 20 bases had no gene match. The CDR3 bases are TGTGCCAGCAGTTCCCCTTGGACTAGCGGGAGGCCGACGTACCAACTCTCCTACGAGCAGTACTTC. It is translated as CASSSPWTSGRPTYQLSYEQYF.

The gene calls are TRBV5-1 and TRBJ1-2; D unclear. Germline CDR1 SGHRS, CDR2 YFSETQ. The germline V and J ends were trimmed by 0 bases and 2 bases, with 8 bases remaining between them. The CDR3 is made up of 14 amino acids. The CDR3 DNA reads TGCGCCAGCAGCTTGGGGTCAGGAAACTATGGCTACACCTTC. Protein sequence: CASSLGSGNYGYTF. Filled out from reference TRBV5-1 and TRBJ1-2, the complete variable domain reads KAGVTQTPRYLIKTRGQQVTLSCSPISGHRSVSWYQQTPGQGLQFLFEYFSETQRNKGNFPGRFSGRQFSNSRSEMNVSTLELGDSALYLCASSLGSGNYGYTFGSGTRLTVV.

This clone was observed a few times. The same CDR3 is also encoded by other DNA sequences in this sample. The chain uses TRBV5-1 and TRBJ1-4, with 8 bases lining up with TRBD1. Per germline, CDR1 SGHRS and CDR2 YFSETQ. Trimming at V came to 0 bases and at J to 8 bases, leaving 6 bases not matched to a gene. The CDR3 is 15 residues long. The CDR3 reads CASSLAGTGDEKLFF. The CDR3, as DNA: TGCGCCAGCAGCTTGGCCGGGACAGGAGACGAAAAACTGTTTTTT.

This chain uses TRBV10-2 with TRBJ2-7; 13 bases are a match to TRBD2. CDR3 length: 18 residues. Unmatched junction bases numbered 9, after V lost 3 bases and J lost 1 base. The germline CDR1 and CDR2 sequences are WSHSY and SAAADI. The CDR3, as DNA: TGCGCCAGCAGTGACCAGACTAGCGGGAGGTATCTATCCTACGAGCAGTACTTC. Protein product: CASSDQTSGRYLSYEQYF.

This rearrangement joins TRBV18 to TRBJ2-7, with D hard to call. Germline CDR1 reads KGHSH; CDR2 reads LQKENI. The CDR3 has 14 residues. Trimming shortened V by 3 bases and J by 7 bases, and 16 bases separated the two germline ends. This chain's CDR3 is CASSPQSQLQEQYF. CDR3 nucleotides: TGTGCCAGCTCACCGCAATCACAGTTACAGGAGCAGTACTTC. Full variable domain (rest looked up from reference TRBV18 and TRBJ2-7): NAGVMQNPRHLVRRRGQEARLRCSPMKGHSHVYWYRQLPEEGLKFMVYLQKENIIDESGMPKERFSAEFPKEGPSILRIQQVVRGDSAAYFCASSPQSQLQEQYFGPGTRLTVT.

The chain uses TRBV5-1 and TRBJ2-3; 10 bases align to TRBD1. V lost 4 bases and J lost 2; bases outside the gene matches: 4. Germline values: CDR1 SGHRS, CDR2 YFSETQ. CDR3 length: 15 amino acids. The CDR3 DNA sequence: TGCGCCAGCAGCGTCCGACAGGGGGCCACAGATACGCAGTATTTT. Translating gives CASSVRQGATDTQYF.

The chain employs TRBV9 and TRBJ2-5, with TRBD1 matching over 10 bases. The germline V gene encodes CDR1 SGDLS and CDR2 YYNGEE. The V segment lost 3 bases and the J segment 5 bases; nucleotides outside the gene matches: 7. The CDR3 totals 15 residues. In nucleotides, the CDR3 is TGTGCCAGCAGCGGACAGGGGGCAGGTTGGGAGACCCAGTACTTC. It translates to CASSGQGAGWETQYF.